This TCR beta chain is from a study of blood T cell repertoires in COVID-19. Study overall: The United States, Italy and Spain supplied acute and convalescent COVID-19 samples. Sources were T cells, B-cell-depleted T cells, or PBMCs; the material itself was cDNA or gDNA.

V was clipped by 5 bases and J by 0 bases, with 10 bases between them. The germline V gene encodes CDR1 MDHEN and CDR2 SYDVKM. The CDR3 spans 15 residues. Per the original data handling: The assay estimated nucleated cells by amplifying reference gene primers. Using immunoSEQ multiplex PCR, the repertoire was profiled, and TCRdb retains in-frame clones only, with some absent. D and trimming were read from the DNA, whereas the V and J calls and clone size are those reported in that table. The sample contains 120,000 to 150,000 clones, approximately 80% of which appear only once. J is TRBJ1-4 and V is TRBV28; the D gene is possibly TRBD1 (5 bases). This clonotype was obtained from a woman between 45 and 65 years old with acute or convalescent COVID-19. The material sequenced was peripheral blood. The CDR3 nucleotides are TGTGCCAGCAGTGTGGCGGGGGCAACTAATGAAAAACTGTTTTTT. It is translated as CASSVAGATNEKLFF.